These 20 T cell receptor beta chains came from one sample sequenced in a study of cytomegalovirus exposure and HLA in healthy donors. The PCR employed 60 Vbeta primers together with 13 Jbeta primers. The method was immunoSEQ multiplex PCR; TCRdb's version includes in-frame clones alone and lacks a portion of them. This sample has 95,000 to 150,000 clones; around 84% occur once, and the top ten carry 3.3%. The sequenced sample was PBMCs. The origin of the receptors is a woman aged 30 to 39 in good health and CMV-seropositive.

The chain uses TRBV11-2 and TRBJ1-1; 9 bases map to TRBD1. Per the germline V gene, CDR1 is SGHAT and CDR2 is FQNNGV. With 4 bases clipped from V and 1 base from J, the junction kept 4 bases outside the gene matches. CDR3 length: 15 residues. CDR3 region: CASSSSDRGNTEAFF. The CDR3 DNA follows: TGTGCCAGCAGCTCCTCGGACAGGGGGAACACTGAAGCTTTCTTT.

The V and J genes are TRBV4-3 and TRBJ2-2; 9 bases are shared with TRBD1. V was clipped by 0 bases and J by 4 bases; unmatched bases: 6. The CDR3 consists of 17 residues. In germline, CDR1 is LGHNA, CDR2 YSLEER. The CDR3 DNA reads TGCGCCAGCAGCCAAGATGGGGCGGGACAGGGCACCGGGGAGCTGTTTTTT. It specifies CASSQDGAGQGTGELFF.

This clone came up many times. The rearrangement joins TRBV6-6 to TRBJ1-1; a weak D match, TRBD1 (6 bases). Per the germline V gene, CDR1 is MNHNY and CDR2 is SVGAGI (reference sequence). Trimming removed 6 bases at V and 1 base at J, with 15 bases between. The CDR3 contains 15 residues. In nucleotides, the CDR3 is TGTGCCAGCAGGGACGACAGGTCGGGGAACACTGAAGCTTTCTTT. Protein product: CASRDDRSGNTEAFF.

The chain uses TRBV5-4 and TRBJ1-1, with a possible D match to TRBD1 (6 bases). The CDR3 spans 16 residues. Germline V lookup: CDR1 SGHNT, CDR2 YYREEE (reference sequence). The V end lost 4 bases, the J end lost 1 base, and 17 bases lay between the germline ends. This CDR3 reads CASSQTPGTRNTEAFF. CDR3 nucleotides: TGTGCCAGCAGCCAAACCCCAGGGACAAGGAACACTGAAGCTTTCTTT.

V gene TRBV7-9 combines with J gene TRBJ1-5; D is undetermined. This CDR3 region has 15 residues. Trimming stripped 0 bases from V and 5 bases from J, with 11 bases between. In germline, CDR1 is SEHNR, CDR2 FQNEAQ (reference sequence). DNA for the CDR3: TGTGCCAGCAGCTTAGCGGAGGAGGAGCATCAGCCCCAGCATTTT. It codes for CASSLAEEEHQPQHF.

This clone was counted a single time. CDR3: CASSLGNYEQYF. CDR3 sequence (DNA): TGTGCCAGCAGCTTGGGAAACTACGAGCAGTACTTC. V is TRBV5-4 and J is TRBJ2-5; D is unclear. Gene TRBJ2-7 matches the end of the DNA better, so the J call may be wrong. There are 12 residues in the CDR3. CDR1 SGHNT and CDR2 YYREEE come from the germline V gene (reference sequence).

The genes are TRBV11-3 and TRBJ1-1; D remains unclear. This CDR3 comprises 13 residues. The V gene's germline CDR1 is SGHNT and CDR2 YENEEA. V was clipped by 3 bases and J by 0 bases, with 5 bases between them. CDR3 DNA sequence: TGTGCCAGCAGCTTCCAGGTGAACACTGAAGCTTTCTTT. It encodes CASSFQVNTEAFF.

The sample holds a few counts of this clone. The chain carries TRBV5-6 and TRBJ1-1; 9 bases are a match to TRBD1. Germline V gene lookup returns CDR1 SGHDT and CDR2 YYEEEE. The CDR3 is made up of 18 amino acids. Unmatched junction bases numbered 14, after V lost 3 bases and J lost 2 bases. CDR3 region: CASSSKINRGQGNTEAFF. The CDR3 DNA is TGTGCCAGCAGCTCGAAGATAAACAGGGGGCAGGGTAACACTGAAGCTTTCTTT.

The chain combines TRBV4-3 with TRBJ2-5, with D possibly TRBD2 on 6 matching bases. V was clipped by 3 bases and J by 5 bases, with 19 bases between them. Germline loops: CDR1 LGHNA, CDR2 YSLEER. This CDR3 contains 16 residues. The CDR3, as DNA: TGCGCCAGCAGCCAGCCGGGACTCTGTTTTGGTGAGACCCAGTACTTC. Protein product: CASSQPGLCFGETQYF.

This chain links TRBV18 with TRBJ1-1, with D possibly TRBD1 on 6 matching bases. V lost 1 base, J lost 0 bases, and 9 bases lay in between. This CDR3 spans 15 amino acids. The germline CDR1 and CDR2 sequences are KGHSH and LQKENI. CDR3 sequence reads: CASSPHQGMNTEAFF. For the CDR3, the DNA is TGTGCCAGCTCACCACATCAGGGGATGAACACTGAAGCTTTCTTT. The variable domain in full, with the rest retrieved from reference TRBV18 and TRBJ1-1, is NAGVMQNPRHLVRRRGQEARLRCSPMKGHSHVYWYRQLPEEGLKFMVYLQKENIIDESGMPKERFSAEFPKEGPSILRIQQVVRGDSAAYFCASSPHQGMNTEAFFGQGTRLTVV.

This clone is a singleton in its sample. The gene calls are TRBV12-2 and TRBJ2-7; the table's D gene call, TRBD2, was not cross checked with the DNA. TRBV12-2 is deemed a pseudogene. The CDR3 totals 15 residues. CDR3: CASRPSGSWPHEQYF. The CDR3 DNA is TGTGCAAGTCGCCCGTCGGGGTCTTGGCCCCACGAGCAGTACTTC.

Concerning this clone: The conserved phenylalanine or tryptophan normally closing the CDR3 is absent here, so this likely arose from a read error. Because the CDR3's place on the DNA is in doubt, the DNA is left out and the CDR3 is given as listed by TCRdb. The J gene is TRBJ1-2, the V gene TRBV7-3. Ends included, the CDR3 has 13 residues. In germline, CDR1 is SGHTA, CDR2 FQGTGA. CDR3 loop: CASSLTAGTPHAL.

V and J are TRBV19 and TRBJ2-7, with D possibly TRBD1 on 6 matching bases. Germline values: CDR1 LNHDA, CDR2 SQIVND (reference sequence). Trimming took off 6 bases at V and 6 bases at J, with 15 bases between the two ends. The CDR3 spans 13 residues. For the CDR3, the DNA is TGTGCCAGTAGGGAGACAGGTTCAGGCGAGCAGTACTTC. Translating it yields CASRETGSGEQYF.

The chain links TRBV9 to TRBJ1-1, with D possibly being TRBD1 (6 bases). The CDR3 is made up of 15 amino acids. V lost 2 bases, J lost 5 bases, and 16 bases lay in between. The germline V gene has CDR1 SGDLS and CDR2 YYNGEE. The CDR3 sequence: CASSVEEGGGTEAFF. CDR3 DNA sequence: TGTGCCAGCAGCGTGGAGGAGGGGGGGGGTACTGAAGCTTTCTTT.

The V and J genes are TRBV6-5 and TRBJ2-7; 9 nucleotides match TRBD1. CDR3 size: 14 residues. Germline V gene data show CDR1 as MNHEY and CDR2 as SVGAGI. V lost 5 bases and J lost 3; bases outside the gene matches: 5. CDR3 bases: TGTGCCAGCAGTCCGGGACAGGGCTACTACGAGCAGTACTTC. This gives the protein CASSPGQGYYEQYF.

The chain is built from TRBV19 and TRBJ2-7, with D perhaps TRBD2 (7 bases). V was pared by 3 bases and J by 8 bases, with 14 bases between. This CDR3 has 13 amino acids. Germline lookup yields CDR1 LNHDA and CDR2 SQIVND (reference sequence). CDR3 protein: CASSIQGGDQQYF. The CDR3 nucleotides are TGTGCCAGTAGTATCCAAGGGGGGGATCAGCAGTACTTC.

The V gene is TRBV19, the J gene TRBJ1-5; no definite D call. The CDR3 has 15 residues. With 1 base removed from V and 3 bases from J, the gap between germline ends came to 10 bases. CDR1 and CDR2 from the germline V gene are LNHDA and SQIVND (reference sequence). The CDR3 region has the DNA TGTGCCAGTAGTATAGTACAGAGAAACAATCAGCCCCAGCATTTT. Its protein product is CASSIVQRNNQPQHF. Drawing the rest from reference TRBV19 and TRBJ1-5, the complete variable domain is DGGITQSPKYLFRKEGQNVTLSCEQNLNHDAMYWYRQDPGQGLRLIYYSQIVNDFQKGDIAEGYSVSREKKESFPLTVTSAQKNPTAFYLCASSIVQRNNQPQHFGDGTRLSIL.

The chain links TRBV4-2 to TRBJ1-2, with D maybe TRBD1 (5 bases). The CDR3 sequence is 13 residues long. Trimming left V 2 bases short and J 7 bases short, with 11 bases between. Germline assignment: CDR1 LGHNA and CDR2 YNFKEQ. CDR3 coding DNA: TGTGCCAGCAGCCAAAGTGGAGACAGTGGCTACACCTTC. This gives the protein CASSQSGDSGYTF.

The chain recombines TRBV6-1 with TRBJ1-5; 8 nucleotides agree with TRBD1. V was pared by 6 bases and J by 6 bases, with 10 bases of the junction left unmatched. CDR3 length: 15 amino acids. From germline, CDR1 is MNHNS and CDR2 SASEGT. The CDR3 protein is CASSETGAGGQPQHF. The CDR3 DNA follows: TGTGCCAGCAGCGAGACAGGGGCGGGCGGTCAGCCCCAGCATTTT.

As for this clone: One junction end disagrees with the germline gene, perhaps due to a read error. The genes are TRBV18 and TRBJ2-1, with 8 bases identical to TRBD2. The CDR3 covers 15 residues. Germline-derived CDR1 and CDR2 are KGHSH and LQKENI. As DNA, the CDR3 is TGTGCCAGCGCACCGGGGGGGGGCACCTACAATGAGCAGTTCTTC. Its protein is CASAPGGGTYNEQFF.